This T cell receptor beta chain was recorded in a study of CD8 T cells in Susac syndrome. TEMRA cells were enriched by FACS, and CD4+ and CD8+ T cells were negatively isolated. A quantity of 0.5 to 1 ug RNA underwent reverse transcription using random hexamers. By means of immunoSEQ multiplex PCR, TCR beta CDR3 spanning 54 Vbeta and 13 Jbeta underwent amplification. TCRdb independently ran MiXCR on the immunoSEQ multiplex PCR reads; one entry per CDR3 protein. The table shows around 150,000 distinct CDR3 sequences, with 85% to 95% occurring only once. Material: CD8+ T cells from PBMCs. This clonotype originated in a human donor with Susac syndrome.

In DNA, the CDR3 is TGTGCCACCAGCAGAGAACCCCAGGGGGCTACAAATCAGCCCCAGCATTTT. It encodes CATSREPQGATNQPQHF. The chain combines TRBV15 with TRBJ1-5, with TRBD1 matching 8 bases. V lost 0 bases, J lost 4 bases, and 8 bases stayed unmatched. The germline V gene encodes CDR1 LNHNV and CDR2 YYDKDF (reference sequence). CDR3 size: 17 residues.